This TCR beta chain was profiled in a study of blood T cell repertoires in COVID-19. Study at large: From the United States, Italy and Spain came samples of acute and convalescent COVID-19. The analysed material was cDNA or gDNA that came from T cells, B-cell-depleted T cells, or PBMCs.

V shed 4 bases and J 0 bases; nucleotides not matched to a gene: 3. Germline CDR1 reads MDHEN; CDR2 reads SYDVKM. The CDR3 extends over 15 amino acids. Authors' analysis steps: By means of reference gene primer amplification, nucleated cell counts were estimated. Clones were read by immunoSEQ multiplex PCR, and TCRdb kept only the in-frame ones, dropping some. D and trimming were read from the DNA, whereas the V and J calls and clone size are those reported in that table. The data show 200,000 or so clones, with approximately 91% seen just once and around 2.3% held by the top ten. The TCR originated in a man between 65 and 85 years old with active or convalescent COVID-19. J is TRBJ1-2 and V is TRBV28; TRBD1 agrees at 9 bases. Input material: peripheral blood. CDR3 in amino acids: CASSWGQGANYGYTF. Here the CDR3 DNA reads TGTGCCAGCAGTTGGGGACAGGGAGCTAACTATGGCTACACCTTC.